Following are 2 T cell receptor beta chains from one sample sequenced in a study of OX40 agonist ivuxolimab in advanced cancers. Using immunoSEQ multiplex PCR, the repertoire was profiled, and TCRdb retains in-frame clones only, with some absent. The sample has 50,000 to 65,000 clones, 81% seen once. This sample comprised CD4+ or CD8+ T cells sorted from blood, obtained in a trial of the OX40 agonist ivuxolimab. These receptors all come from an adult with an advanced solid tumor such as melanoma, head and neck, liver or kidney cancer.

The table lists this clone with a count of one. This rearrangement joins TRBV11-2 to TRBJ2-7, with D possibly matching TRBD1 (6 bases). The V and J ends lost 6 bases and 9 bases respectively, with 12 bases between them. This CDR3 has 11 residues. CDR1 SGHAT and CDR2 FQNNGV come from the germline V gene. The CDR3 DNA sequence: TGTGCCAGCAGAGAGGGGGTGGGGCAGTACTTC. This encodes CASREGVGQYF.

V is TRBV9 and J is TRBJ2-2; 8 bases fit TRBD2. After removal of 5 bases from V and 2 bases from J, the junction contained 11 bases not matched to a gene. Per germline, CDR1 SGDLS and CDR2 YYNGEE. The CDR3 covers 17 residues. The CDR3 reads CASRAAGATFNTGELFF. DNA for the CDR3: TGTGCCAGCAGGGCAGCGGGGGCGACGTTTAACACCGGGGAGCTGTTTTTT. Full variable domain (remainder filled in from reference TRBV9 and TRBJ2-2): DSGVTQTPKHLITATGQRVTLRCSPRSGDLSVYWYQQSLDQGLQFLIQYYNGEERAKGNILERFSAQQFPDLHSELNLSSLELGDSALYFCASRAAGATFNTGELFFGEGSRLTVL.